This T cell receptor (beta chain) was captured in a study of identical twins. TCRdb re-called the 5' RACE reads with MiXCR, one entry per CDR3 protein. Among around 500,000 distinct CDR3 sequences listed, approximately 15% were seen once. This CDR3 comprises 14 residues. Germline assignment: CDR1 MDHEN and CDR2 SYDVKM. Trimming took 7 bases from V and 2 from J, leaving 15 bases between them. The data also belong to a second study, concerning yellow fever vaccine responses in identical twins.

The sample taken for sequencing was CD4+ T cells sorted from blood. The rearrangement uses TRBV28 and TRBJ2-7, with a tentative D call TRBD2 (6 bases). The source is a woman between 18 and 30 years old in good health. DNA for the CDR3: TGTGCCAGCACCGGAGGGACTTTACCCTACGAGCAGTACTTC. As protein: CASTGGTLPYEQYF.